This TCR beta chain originates from a study of T cell responses to AZD1222 COVID-19 vaccine. Whole-study findings and limits: Sampling that yielded the repertoires occurred only after the peak T cell response. Donor demographics were predominantly white British with a female majority; clonal diversity may be underestimated. Baseline seropositivity characterized only a handful of AZD1222 recipients. Following two doses of AZD1222, Spike-specific TCR breadth and depth rose.

Note on this clone: Its antigen is undetermined.

Method: immunoSEQ multiplex PCR; TCRdb's copy keeps in-frame clones and lacks some. The sample lists about 130,000 clones, approximately 84% occurring once. This receptor was obtained from an adult in good health. The source was peripheral blood, collected on day 0 of AZD1222 vaccination.

The CDR3 coding sequence is TGTGCCACCATGGACGGAAACACCGGGGAGCTGTTTTTT. It codes for CATMDGNTGELFF. This chain connects TRBV25-1 to TRBJ2-2; D gene ambiguous. Trimming removed 10 bases at V and 2 bases at J, with 11 bases between. Per the germline V gene, CDR1 is MGHDK and CDR2 is SYGVNS. This CDR3 is built from 13 residues.